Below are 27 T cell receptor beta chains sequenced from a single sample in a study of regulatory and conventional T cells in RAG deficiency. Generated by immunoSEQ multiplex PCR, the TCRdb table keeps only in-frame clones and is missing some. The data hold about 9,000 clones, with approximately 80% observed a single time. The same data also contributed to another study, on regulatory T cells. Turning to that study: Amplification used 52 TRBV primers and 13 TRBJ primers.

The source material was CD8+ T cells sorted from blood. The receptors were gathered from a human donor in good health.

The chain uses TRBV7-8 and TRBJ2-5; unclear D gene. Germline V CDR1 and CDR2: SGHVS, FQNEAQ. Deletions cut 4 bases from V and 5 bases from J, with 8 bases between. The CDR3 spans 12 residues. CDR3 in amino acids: CASSSSAETQYF. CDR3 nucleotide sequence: TGTGCCAGCAGCTCATCCGCCGAGACCCAGTACTTC.

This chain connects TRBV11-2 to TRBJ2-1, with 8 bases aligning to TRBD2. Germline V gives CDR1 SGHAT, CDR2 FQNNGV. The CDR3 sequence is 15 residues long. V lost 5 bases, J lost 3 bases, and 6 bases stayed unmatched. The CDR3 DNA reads TGTGCCAGCAGCCCATGGGGACTAGTCTACAATGAGCAGTTCTTC. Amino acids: CASSPWGLVYNEQFF.

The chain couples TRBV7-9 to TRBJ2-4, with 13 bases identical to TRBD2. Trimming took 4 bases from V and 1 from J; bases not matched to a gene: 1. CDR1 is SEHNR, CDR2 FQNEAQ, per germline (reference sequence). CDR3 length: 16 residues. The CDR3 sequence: CASSSTSGGAKNIQYF. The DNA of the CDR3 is TGTGCCAGCAGCTCGACTAGCGGGGGGGCCAAAAACATTCAGTACTTC.

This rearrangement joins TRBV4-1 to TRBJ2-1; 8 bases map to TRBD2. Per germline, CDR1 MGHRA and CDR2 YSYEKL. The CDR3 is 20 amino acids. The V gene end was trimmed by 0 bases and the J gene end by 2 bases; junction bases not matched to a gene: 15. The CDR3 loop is CASSQDWGQGSGGPYNEQFF. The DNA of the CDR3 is TGCGCCAGCAGCCAAGATTGGGGCCAGGGGAGCGGGGGCCCCTACAATGAGCAGTTCTTC.

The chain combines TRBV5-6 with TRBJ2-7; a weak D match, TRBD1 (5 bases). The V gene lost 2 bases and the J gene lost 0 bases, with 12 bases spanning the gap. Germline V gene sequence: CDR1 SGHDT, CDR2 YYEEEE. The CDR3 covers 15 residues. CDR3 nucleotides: TGTGCCAGCAGCTTTGGGGCAGAGAGCTCCTACGAGCAGTACTTC. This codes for CASSFGAESSYEQYF.

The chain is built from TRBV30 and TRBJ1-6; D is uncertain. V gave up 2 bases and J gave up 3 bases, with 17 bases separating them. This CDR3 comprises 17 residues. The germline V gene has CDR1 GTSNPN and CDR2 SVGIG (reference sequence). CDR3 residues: CAWSQGDGSHYNSPLHF. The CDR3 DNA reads TGTGCCTGGAGTCAAGGAGATGGCTCGCACTATAATTCACCCCTCCACTTT.

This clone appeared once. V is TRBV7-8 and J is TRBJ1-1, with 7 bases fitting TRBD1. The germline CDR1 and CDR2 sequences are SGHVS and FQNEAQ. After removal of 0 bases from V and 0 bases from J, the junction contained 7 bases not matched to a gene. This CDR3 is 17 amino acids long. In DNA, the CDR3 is TGTGCCAGCAGCTTAGCCGGGACAGACTATATGAACACTGAAGCTTTCTTT. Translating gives CASSLAGTDYMNTEAFF.

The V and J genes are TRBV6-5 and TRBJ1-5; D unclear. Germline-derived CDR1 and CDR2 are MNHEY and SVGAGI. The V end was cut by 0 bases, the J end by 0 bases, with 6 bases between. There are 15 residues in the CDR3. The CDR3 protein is CASSYSFYSNQPQHF. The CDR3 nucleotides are TGTGCCAGCAGTTACTCTTTTTATAGCAATCAGCCCCAGCATTTT.

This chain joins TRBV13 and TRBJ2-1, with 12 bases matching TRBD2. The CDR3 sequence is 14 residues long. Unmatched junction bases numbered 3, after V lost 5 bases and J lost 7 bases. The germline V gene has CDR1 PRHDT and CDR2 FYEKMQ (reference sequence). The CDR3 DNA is TGTGCCAGCAGCACCGGACTAGCGGGGAATGAGCAGTTCTTC. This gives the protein CASSTGLAGNEQFF.

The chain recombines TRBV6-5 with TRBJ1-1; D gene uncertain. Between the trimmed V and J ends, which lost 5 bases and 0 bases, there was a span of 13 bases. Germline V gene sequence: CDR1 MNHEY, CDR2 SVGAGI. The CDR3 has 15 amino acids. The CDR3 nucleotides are TGTGCCAGCAGTAAGGGCCCCAACTTGAACACTGAAGCTTTCTTT. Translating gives CASSKGPNLNTEAFF.

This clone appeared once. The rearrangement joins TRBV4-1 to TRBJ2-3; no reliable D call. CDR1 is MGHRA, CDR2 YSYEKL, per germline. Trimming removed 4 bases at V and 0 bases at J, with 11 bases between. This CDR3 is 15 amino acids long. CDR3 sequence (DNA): TGCGCCAGCAGCCTGGAAAGGGATAGCACAGATACGCAGTATTTT. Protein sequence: CASSLERDSTDTQYF.

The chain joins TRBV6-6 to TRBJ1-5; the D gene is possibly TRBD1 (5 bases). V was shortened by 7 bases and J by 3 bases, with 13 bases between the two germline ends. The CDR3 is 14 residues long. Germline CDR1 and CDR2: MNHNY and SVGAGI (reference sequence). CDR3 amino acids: CASNARGLNQPQHF. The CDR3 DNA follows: TGTGCCAGCAATGCAAGGGGCCTCAATCAGCCCCAGCATTTT.

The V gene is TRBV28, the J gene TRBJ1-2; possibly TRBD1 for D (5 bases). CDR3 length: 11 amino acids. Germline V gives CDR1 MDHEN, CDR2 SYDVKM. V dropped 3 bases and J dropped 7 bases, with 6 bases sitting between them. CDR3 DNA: TGTGCCAGCAGTTTCAGGGCTGGCTACACCTTC. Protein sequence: CASSFRAGYTF.

This chain's CDR3 is CASSGLGYSDTQYF. The CDR3 nucleotides read TGTGCCAGCAGTGGTCTAGGTTACTCAGATACGCAGTATTTT. The chain is built from TRBV2 and TRBJ2-3; D is unresolved. The CDR3 runs 14 residues. V gave up 4 bases and J gave up 4 bases, with 12 bases separating them. Germline CDR1 SNHLY, CDR2 FYNNEI.

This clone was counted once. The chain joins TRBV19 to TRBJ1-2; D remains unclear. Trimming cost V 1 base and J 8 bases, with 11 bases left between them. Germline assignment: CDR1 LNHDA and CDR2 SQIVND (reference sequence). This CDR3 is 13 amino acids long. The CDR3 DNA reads TGTGCCAGTAGTATAGGCCCAAGCTTCGGCTACACCTTC. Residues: CASSIGPSFGYTF.

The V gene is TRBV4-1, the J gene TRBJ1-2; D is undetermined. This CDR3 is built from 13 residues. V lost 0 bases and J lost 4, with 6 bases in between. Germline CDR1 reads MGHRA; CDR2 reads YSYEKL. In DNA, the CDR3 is TGCGCCAGCAGCCAAGACAGATTCTATGGCTACACCTTC. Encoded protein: CASSQDRFYGYTF.

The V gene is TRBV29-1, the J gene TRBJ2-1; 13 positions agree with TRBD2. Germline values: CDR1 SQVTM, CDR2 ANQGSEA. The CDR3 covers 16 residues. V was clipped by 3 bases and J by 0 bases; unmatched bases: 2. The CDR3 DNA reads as TGCAGCGTTGAGGGGACTAGCGGGGACTCCTACAATGAGCAGTTCTTC. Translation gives CSVEGTSGDSYNEQFF.

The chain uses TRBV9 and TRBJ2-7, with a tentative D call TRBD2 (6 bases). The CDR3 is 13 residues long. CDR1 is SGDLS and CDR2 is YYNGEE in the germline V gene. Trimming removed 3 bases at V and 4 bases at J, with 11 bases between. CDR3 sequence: CASSEGTSYEQYF. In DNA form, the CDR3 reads TGTGCCAGCAGCGAGGGGACTTCTTACGAGCAGTACTTC.

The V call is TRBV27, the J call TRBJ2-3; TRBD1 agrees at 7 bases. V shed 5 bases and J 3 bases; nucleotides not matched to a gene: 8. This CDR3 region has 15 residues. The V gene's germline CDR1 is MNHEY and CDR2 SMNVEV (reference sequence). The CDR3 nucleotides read TGTGCCAGCAGTAAAAGACAGGGAGTGACAGATACGCAGTATTTT. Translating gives CASSKRQGVTDTQYF.

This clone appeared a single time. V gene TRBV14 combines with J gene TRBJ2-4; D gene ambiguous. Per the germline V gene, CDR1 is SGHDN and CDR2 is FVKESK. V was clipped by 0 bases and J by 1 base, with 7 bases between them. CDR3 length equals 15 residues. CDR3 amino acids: CASSQEGSAKNIQYF. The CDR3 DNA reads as TGTGCCAGCAGCCAAGAAGGGTCGGCCAAAAACATTCAGTACTTC.

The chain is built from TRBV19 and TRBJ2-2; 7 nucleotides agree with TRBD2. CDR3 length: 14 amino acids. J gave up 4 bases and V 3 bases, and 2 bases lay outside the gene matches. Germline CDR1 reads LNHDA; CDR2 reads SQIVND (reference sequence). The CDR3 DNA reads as TGTGCCAGTAGTATCGGGACTACCACCGGGGAGCTGTTTTTT. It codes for CASSIGTTTGELFF.

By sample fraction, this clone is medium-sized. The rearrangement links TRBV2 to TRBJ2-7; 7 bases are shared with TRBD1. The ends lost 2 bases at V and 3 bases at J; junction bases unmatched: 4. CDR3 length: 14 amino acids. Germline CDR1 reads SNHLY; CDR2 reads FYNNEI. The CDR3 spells CASSEHPGGYEQYF. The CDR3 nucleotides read TGTGCCAGCAGTGAACATCCAGGGGGCTACGAGCAGTACTTC.

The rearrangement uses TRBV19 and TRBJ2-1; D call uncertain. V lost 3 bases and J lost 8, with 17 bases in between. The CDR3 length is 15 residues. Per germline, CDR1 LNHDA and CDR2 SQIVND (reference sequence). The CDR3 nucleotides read TGTGCCAGTAGTATGGTAGCACGGAGTAGGGATGAGCAGTTCTTC. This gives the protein CASSMVARSRDEQFF. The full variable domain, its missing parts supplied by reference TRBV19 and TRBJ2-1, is DGGITQSPKYLFRKEGQNVTLSCEQNLNHDAMYWYRQDPGQGLRLIYYSQIVNDFQKGDIAEGYSVSREKKESFPLTVTSAQKNPTAFYLCASSMVARSRDEQFFGPGTRLTVL.

CDR3 nucleotides: TGTGCCAGCAGGAGGACAGGCGGGGGCTACACCTTC. Residues: CASRRTGGGYTF. The V call is TRBV2, the J call TRBJ1-2, with 7 bases aligning to TRBD1. The CDR3 runs to 12 residues. J lost 8 bases, V lost 6 bases, and 6 bases had no gene match. CDR1 is SNHLY, CDR2 FYNNEI, per germline.

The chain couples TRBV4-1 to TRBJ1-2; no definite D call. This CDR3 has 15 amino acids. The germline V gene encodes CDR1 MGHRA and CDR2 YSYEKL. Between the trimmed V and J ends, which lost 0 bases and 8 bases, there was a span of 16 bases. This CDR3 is CASSQDRSLPLGYTF. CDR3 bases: TGCGCCAGCAGCCAAGATAGGTCCCTTCCCTTAGGCTACACCTTC.

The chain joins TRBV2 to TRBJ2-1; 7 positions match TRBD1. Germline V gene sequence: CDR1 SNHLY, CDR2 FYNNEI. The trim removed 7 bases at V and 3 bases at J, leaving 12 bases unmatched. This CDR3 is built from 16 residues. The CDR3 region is CASMIYETGRYNEQFF. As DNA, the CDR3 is TGTGCCAGCATGATATACGAGACAGGGCGCTACAATGAGCAGTTCTTC.

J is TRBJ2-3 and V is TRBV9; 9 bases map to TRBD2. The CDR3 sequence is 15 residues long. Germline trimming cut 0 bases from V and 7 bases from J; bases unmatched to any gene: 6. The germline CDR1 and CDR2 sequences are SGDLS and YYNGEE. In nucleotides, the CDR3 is TGTGCCAGCAGCGTAGATGGGACTAGCTTGAATACGCAGTATTTT. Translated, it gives CASSVDGTSLNTQYF. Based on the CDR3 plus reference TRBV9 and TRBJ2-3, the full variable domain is DSGVTQTPKHLITATGQRVTLRCSPRSGDLSVYWYQQSLDQGLQFLIQYYNGEERAKGNILERFSAQQFPDLHSELNLSSLELGDSALYFCASSVDGTSLNTQYFGPGTRLTVL.